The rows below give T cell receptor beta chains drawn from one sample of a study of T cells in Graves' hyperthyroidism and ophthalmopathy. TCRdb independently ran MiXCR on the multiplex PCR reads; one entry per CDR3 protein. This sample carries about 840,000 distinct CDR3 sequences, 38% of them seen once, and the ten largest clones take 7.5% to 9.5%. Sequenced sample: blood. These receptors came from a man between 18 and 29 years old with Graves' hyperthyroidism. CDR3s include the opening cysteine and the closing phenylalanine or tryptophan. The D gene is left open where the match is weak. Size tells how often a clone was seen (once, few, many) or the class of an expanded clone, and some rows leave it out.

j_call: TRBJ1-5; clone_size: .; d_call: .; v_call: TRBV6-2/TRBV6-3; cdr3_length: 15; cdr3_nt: TGTGCCAGCAGTTACTCGCCAGAAGACGATCAGCCCCAGCATTTT; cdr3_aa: CASSYSPEDDQPQHF
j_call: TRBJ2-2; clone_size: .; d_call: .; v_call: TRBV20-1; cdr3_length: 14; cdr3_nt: TGCAGTGCTGCCCAGGGCGTAAACACCGGGGAGCTGTTTTTT; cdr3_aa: CSAAQGVNTGELFF
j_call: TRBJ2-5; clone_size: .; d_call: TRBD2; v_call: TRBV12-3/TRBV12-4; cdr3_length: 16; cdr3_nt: TGTGCCAGCAGCGCCACTAGCGGGAGGGCCACAGAGACCCAGTACTTC; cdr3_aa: CASSATSGRATETQYF
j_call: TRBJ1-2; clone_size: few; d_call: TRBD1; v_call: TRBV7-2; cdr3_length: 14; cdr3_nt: TGTGCCAGCAGCTTAGTAGGGGGCACGGATGGCTACACCTTC; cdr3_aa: CASSLVGGTDGYTF
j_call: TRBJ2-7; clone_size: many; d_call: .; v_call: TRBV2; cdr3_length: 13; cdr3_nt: TGTGCCAGCCAGCCGGGTTTCTCCTACGAGCAGTACTTC; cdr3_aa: CASQPGFSYEQYF
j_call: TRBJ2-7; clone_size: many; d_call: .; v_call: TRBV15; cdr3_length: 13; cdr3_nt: TGTGCCACCAGCAGAGCCGAAACAGGGCAACGGTACTTC; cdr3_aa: CATSRAETGQRYF
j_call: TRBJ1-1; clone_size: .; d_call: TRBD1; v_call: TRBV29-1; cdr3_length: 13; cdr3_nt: TGCAGCTCGGCGGACAGGGCGACCACTGAAGCTTTCTTT; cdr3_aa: CSSADRATTEAFF
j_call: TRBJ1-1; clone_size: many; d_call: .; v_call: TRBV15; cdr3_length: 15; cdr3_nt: TGTGCCACCAGCAGAGATGGTATGGGAGACACTGAAGCTTTCTTT; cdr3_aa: CATSRDGMGDTEAFF
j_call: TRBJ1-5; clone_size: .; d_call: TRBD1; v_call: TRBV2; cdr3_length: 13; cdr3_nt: TGTGCCAGCAGCTCGACAGGGTATCAGCCCCAGCATTTT; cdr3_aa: CASSSTGYQPQHF
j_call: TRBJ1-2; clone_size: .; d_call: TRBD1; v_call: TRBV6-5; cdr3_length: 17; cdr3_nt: TGTGCCAGCAGCTCTTCGAAAGGGGCAGGGGGCAGCTATGGCTACACCTTC; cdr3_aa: CASSSSKGAGGSYGYTF
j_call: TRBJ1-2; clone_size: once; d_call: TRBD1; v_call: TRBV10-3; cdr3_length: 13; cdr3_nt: TGTGCTCCCCTCTTGGACAGGGTCTATGGCTACACCTTC; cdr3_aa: CAPLLDRVYGYTF
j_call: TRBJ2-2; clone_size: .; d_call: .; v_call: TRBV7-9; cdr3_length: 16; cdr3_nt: TGTGCCAGCAGCTTCTCCGGGGGCAGTCGCACCGGGGAGCTGTTTTTT; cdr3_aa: CASSFSGGSRTGELFF
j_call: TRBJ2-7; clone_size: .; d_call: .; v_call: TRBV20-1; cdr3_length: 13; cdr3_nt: TGCAGTGCTAGAGTTCGGGCGGAACACGAGCAGTACTTC; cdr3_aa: CSARVRAEHEQYF
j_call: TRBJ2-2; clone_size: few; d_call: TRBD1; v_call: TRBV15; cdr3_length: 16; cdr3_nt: TGTGCCACCAGCGCTACCGGGACAGCAAACACCGGGGAGCTGTTTTTT; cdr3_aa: CATSATGTANTGELFF
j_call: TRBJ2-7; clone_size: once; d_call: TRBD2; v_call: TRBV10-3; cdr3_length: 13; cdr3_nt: TGCGCCATCAGTAGTCTAGCGGGGAACGAGCAGTACTTC; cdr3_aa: CAISSLAGNEQYF
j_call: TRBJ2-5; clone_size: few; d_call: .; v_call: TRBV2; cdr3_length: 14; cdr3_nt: TGTGCCAGCAGTGCAAACCTAGCGAGAGAGACCCAGTACTTC; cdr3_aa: CASSANLARETQYF
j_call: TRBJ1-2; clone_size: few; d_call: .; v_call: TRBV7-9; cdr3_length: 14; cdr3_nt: TGTGCCAGCGGACCTGCGGACCCTAACTATGGCTACACCTTC; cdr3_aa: CASGPADPNYGYTF
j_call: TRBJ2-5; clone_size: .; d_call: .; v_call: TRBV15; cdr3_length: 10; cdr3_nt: TGTGCCACCAGCGGGGGGACCCAGTACTTC; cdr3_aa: CATSGGTQYF
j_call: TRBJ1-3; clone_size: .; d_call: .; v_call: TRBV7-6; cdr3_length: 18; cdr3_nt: TGTGCCAGCAGCTTAGCCGCCGCGGAGGCCCGCTCTGGAAACACCATATATTTT; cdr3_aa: CASSLAAAEARSGNTIYF
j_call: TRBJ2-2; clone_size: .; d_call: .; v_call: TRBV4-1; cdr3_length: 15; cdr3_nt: TGCGCCAGCAGCCAAGAGGCTAGGTCGCCCGGGGAGCTGTTTTTT; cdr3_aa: CASSQEARSPGELFF
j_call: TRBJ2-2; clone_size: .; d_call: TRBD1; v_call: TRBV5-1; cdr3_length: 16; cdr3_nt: TGCGCCAGCAGGTCGGGACAGCCGCCCTCCTCCGGGGAGCTGTTTTTT; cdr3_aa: CASRSGQPPSSGELFF
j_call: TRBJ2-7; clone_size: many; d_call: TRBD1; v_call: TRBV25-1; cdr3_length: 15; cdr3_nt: TGTGCCAGCAGTGAAGGCACAGGGGGCTTCTACGAGCAGTACTTC; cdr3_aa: CASSEGTGGFYEQYF
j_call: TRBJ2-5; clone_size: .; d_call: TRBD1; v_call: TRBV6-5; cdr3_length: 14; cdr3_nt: TGTGCCAGCAGGCGACAGGGGGCGATGGAGACCCAGTACTTC; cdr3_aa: CASRRQGAMETQYF
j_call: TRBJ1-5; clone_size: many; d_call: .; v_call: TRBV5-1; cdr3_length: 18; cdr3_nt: TGCGCCAGCAGCTTGACCGAGTCGGGGGCAGGAAGGCGTCAGCCCCAGCATTTT; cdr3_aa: CASSLTESGAGRRQPQHF
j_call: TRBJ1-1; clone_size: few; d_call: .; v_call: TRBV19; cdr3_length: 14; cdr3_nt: TGTGCCAGTAGTACTTCAGTAACGAGGAATGAAGCTTTCTTT; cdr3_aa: CASSTSVTRNEAFF
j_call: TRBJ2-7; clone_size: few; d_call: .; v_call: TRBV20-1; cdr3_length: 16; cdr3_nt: TGCAGTGCTAGGTCCCGGGAAGATGGAGTAGGCTACGAGCAGTACTTC; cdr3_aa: CSARSREDGVGYEQYF
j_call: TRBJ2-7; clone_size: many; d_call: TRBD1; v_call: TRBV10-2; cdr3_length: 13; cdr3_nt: TGCGCCAGCGGACAGGGTATGACCTACGAGCAGTACTTC; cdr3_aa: CASGQGMTYEQYF
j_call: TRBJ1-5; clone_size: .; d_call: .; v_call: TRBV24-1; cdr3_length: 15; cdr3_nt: TGTGCCAGCAGTCTTTCAACAGGGAGAGATCAGCCCCAGCATTTT; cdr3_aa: CASSLSTGRDQPQHF
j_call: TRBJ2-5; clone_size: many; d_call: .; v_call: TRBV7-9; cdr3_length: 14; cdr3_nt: TGTGCCAGCAGCTTACTCGGGGCCCTAGAGACCCAGTACTTC; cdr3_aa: CASSLLGALETQYF
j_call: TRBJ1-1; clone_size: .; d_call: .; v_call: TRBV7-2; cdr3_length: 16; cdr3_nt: TGTGCCAGCAGCTTAGGTAGGACGCGCGAGAACACTGAAGCTTTCTTT; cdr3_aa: CASSLGRTRENTEAFF
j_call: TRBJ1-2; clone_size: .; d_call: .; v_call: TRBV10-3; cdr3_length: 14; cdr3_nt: TGTGCCATCAGTCGCCGAGAAGGCAACTATGGCTACACCTTC; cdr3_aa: CAISRREGNYGYTF
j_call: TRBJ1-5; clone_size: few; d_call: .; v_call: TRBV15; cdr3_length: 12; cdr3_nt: TGTGCCACCGGGCCCCGGGGGGGGCCCCAGCATTTT; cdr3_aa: CATGPRGGPQHF
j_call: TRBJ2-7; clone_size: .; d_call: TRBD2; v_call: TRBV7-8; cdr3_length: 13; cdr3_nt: TGTGCCGTCGGACTAGCGGGAACCCACGAGCAGTACTTC; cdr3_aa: CAVGLAGTHEQYF
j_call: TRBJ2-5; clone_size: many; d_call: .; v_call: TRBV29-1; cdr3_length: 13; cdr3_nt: TGCAGCGTGTCGGGTGGGGAGCTGGAGACCCAGTACTTC; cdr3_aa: CSVSGGELETQYF
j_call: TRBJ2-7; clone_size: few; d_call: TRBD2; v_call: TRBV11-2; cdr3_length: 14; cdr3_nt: TGTGCCAGCAGCTTAGGACTAGCGTTCAGCGAGCAGTACTTC; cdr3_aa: CASSLGLAFSEQYF
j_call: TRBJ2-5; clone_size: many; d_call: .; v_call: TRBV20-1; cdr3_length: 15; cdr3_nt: TGCAGTGCTACCCAAGGGGAGACAGGGAGGGAGACCCAGTACTTC; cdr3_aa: CSATQGETGRETQYF
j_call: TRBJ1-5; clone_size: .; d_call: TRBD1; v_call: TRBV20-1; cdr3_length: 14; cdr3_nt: TGCAGTGCGATAAGGGACAGGGCCAATCAGCCCCAGCATTTT; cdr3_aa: CSAIRDRANQPQHF
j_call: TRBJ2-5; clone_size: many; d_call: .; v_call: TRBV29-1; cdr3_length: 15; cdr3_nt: TGCAGCGTTGGGACGGTGAGCACTGACGTAAAGACCCAGTACTTC; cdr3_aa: CSVGTVSTDVKTQYF
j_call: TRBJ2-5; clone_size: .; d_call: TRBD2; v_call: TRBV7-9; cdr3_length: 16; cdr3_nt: TGTGCCAGCAGCTCAATGATCGGGGGGGCCCAAGAGACCCAGTACTTC; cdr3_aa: CASSSMIGGAQETQYF
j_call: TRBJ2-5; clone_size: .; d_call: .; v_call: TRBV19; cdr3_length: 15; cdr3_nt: TGTGCCAGTAGTGCCTTCCGGGACAGGCGGGAGGCCCAGTACTTC; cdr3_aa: CASSAFRDRREAQYF
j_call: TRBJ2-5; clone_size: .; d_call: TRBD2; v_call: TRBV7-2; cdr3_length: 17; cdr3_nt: TGTGCCAGCAGCCAGCGAGAGCGGATCCGGGAGGGAGAGACCCAGTACTTC; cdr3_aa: CASSQRERIREGETQYF
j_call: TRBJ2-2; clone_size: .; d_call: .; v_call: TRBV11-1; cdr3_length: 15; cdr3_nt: TGTGCCAGCAGGTCAATACTAGGGAGCACCGGGGAGCTGTTTTTT; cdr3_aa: CASRSILGSTGELFF
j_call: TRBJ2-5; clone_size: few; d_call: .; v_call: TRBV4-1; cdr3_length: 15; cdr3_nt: TGTGCCAGCAGAAGTGGGACCGCTGATGCGGAGACCCAGTACTTC; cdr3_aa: CASRSGTADAETQYF
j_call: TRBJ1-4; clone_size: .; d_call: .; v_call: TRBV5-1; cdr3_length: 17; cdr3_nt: TGCGCCAGCAGCTTGGGACTTTACGACAGTTTTAATGAAAAACTGTTTTTT; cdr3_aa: CASSLGLYDSFNEKLFF
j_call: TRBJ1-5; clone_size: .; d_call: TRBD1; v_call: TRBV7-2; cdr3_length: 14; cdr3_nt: TGCGCCAGCAGCCAAGCGGGACAGGGGACGCCCCAGCATTTT; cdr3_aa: CASSQAGQGTPQHF
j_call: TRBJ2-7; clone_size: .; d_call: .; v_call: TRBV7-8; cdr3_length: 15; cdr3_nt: TGTGCCAGCAGCCAGGGTCCGGCGGGCCCCTACGAGCAGTACTTC; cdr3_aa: CASSQGPAGPYEQYF
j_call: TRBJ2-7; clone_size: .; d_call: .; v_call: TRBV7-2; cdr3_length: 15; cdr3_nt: TGTGCCAGCAGCCCCGGACAGCCGCCGGGATACGAGCAGTACTTC; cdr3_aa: CASSPGQPPGYEQYF
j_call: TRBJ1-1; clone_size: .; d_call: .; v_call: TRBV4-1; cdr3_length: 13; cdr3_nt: TGCGCCAGCAGCCAAGATCAAACAACCGAAGCTTTCTTT; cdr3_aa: CASSQDQTTEAFF
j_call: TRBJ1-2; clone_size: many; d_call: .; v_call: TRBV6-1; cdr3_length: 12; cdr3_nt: TGTGCCAGCAGTGAATCGGGGACGGGCTACACCTTC; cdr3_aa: CASSESGTGYTF
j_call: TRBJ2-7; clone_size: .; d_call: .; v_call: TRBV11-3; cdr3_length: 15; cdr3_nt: TGTGCCAGCAGCGCCCGGGACGAGAGCTCCTACGAGCAGTACTTC; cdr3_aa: CASSARDESSYEQYF
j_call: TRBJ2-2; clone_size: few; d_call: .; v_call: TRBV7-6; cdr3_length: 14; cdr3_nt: TGTGCCAGCAGTCCCCCAGGGGCCACCGGGGAGCTGTTTTTT; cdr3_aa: CASSPPGATGELFF
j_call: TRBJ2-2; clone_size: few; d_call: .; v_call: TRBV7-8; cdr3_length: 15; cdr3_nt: TGTGCCAGCAGCTTAGGGACTATTACTCCCGGGGAGCTGTTTTTT; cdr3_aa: CASSLGTITPGELFF
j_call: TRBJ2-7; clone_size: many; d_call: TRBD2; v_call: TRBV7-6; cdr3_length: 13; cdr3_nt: TGTGCCTCTCGGGGGGGGACTACCTACGAGCAGTACTTC; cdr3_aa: CASRGGTTYEQYF
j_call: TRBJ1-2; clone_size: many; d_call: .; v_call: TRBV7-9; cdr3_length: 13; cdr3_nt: TGTGCCAGCAGCTTTGCCGGGAGCTATGGCTACACCTTC; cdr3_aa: CASSFAGSYGYTF
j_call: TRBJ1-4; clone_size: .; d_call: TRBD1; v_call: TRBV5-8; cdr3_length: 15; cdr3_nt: TGTGCCAGCAGCTTCCCGGGACAGGAAAGGGAAAAACTGTTTTTT; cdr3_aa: CASSFPGQEREKLFF